This T cell receptor (beta chain) stems from a study of blood T cell repertoires in COVID-19. On the study more broadly: The study drew acute and convalescent COVID-19 samples from the United States, Italy and Spain. Nucleic acid was either cDNA or gDNA, and it came from T cells, B-cell-depleted T cells, or PBMCs.

Profiled with immunoSEQ multiplex PCR; TCRdb holds only in-frame clones, not every one. This sample has around 330,000 clones, with about 87% found just once. The CDR3 is made up of 16 amino acids. From germline, CDR1 is LGHDT and CDR2 YNNKEL (reference sequence). Trimming took 2 bases from V and 4 from J; bases not matched to a gene: 6. This clone occurred once. The sequenced sample consisted of peripheral blood. V and J are TRBV3-1 (or the pseudogene TRBV3-2) and TRBJ1-3, with 9 bases matching TRBD1. This TCR was recovered from a woman aged 25 to 39 with COVID-19, enrolled during active disease. The CDR3 nucleotides read TGTGCCAGCAGCCAACGGGACAGGGCACCCGGAAACACCATATATTTT. Residues: CASSQRDRAPGNTIYF.